This TCR beta chain was observed in a study of human T cells and chemical hapten exposure. In the study's own analysis: Per-sample TCR counts ranged from about 23,224 to 750,000, median 95,638. TCRdb re-analysed the RACE reads in MiXCR, keeping a single row per CDR3 protein. The authors' filters were not applied to this entry. The top ten hold about 3% of the sample, which has some 98,000 distinct CDR3 sequences, approximately 11% seen once. The CDR3 is 12 residues long. Germline CDR1 reads SGHTA; CDR2 reads FQGNSA. Trimming removed 3 bases at V and 3 bases at J, with 5 bases between. Time point given: pre-sensitization, week 0. Treatment reported: therapeutic diphenylcyclopropenone sensitization with weekly scalp DPC. This clonotype was seen at least ten times.

Source: whole blood, taken in connection with sensitization to the hapten diphenylcyclopropenone (DPC). The chain couples TRBV7-2 to TRBJ1-2; no definite D call. The TCR comes from a woman aged 60-70 years with alopecia areata. Some clones in this sample may be carry-over from other donors' samples. The CDR3: CASSLMHYGYTF. The DNA of the CDR3 is TGTGCCAGCAGCTTGATGCACTATGGCTACACCTTC.